This TCR beta chain was captured in a study of blood T cell repertoires in COVID-19. Study background: COVID-19 samples, acute and convalescent, were from the United States, Italy and Spain.

The assay was immunoSEQ multiplex PCR, and TCRdb's table has in-frame clones only and misses some. The sample contains approximately 360,000 clones, more than 80% of which appear only once. This clone was picked up one time. After removal of 7 bases from V and 3 bases from J, the junction contained 8 bases not matched to a gene. The CDR3 spans 16 residues. The germline V gene has CDR1 MDHEN and CDR2 SYDVKM. The chain carries TRBV28 and TRBJ2-1; TRBD2 agrees at 11 bases. The receptor was isolated from a man in his forties with acute or convalescent COVID-19. The sample comprised peripheral blood. CDR3 bases: TGTGCCAGCACCCGGGCCGGGACTAGCGGCTACAATGAGCAGTTCTTC. It encodes CASTRAGTSGYNEQFF.